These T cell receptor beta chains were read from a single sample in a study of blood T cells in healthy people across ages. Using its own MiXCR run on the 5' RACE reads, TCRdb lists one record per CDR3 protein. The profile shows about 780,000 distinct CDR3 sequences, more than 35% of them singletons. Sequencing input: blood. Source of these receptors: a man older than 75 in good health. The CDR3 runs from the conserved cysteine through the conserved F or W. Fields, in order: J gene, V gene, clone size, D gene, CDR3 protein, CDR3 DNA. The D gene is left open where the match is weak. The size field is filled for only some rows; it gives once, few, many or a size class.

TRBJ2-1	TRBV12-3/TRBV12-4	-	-	CASSLLSRGEQFF	TGTGCCAGCAGTCTCCTGAGTCGTGGTGAGCAGTTCTTC
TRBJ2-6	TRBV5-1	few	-	CASSRDNGVLTF	TGCGCCAGCAGCCGGGACAACGGCGTCCTGACTTTC
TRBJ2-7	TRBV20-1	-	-	CSTLGTKDHEQYF	TGCAGTACCCTCGGGACAAAAGACCACGAGCAGTACTTC
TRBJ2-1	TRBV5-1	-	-	CASSPWAGSSYNEQFF	TGCGCTAGCAGCCCCTGGGCCGGGAGCTCCTACAATGAGCAGTTCTTC
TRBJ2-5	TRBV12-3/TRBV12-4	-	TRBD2	CASSWTSGAGTQYF	TGTGCCAGCAGCTGGACTAGCGGTGCGGGGACCCAGTACTTC
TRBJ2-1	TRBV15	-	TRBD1	CATSREDRVQFF	TGTGCCACCAGCAGAGAAGACAGGGTGCAGTTCTTC
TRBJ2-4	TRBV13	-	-	CASSAVTQGNIQYF	TGTGCCAGCAGCGCGGTAACTCAGGGAAACATTCAGTACTTC
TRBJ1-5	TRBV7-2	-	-	CASSLDLRDGQPQHF	TGTGCCAGCAGCTTAGATCTCAGGGACGGTCAGCCCCAGCATTTT
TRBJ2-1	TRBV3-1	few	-	CASSQAHEQFF	TGTGCCAGCAGCCAAGCCCATGAGCAGTTCTTC
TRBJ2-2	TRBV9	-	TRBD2	CASSARLAGGAGELFF	TGTGCCAGCAGCGCCCGACTAGCGGGAGGGGCCGGGGAGCTGTTTTTT
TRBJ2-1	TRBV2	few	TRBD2	CASSGIAGLQFF	TGTGCCAGCAGTGGGATAGCGGGATTGCAGTTCTTC
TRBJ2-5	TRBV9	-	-	CASSVGIQASQETQYF	TGTGCCAGCAGCGTTGGAATTCAGGCTTCACAAGAGACCCAGTACTTC
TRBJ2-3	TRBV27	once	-	CASTPGGLASTDTQYF	TGTGCCAGCACCCCAGGCGGGTTGGCTAGCACAGATACGCAGTATTTT
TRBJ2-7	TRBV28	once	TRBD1	CASRQTGDQYEQYF	TGTGCCAGCAGGCAGACAGGGGATCAATACGAGCAGTACTTC
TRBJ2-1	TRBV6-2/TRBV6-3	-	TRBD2	CASRPGLAVWEQFF	TGTGCCAGCAGGCCGGGACTAGCGGTTTGGGAGCAGTTCTTC
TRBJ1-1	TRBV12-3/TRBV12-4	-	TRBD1	CASSRPGTGRAEAFF	TGTGCCAGCAGTCGCCCCGGGACAGGGCGGGCTGAAGCTTTCTTT
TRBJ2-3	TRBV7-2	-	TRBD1	CASRPALQGADTQYF	TGTGCCAGCAGGCCCGCGTTACAGGGGGCAGATACGCAGTATTTT
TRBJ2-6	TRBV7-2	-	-	CASSLGALGVAGANVLTF	TGTGCCAGCAGCTTAGGCGCCCTGGGGGTCGCTGGGGCCAACGTCCTGACTTTC
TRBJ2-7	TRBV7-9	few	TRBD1	CASSSTPSGGEQYF	TGTGCCAGCAGCTCCACCCCATCAGGGGGCGAGCAGTACTTC
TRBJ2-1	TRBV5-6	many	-	CASSLLSLTVSYNEQFF	TGTGCCAGCAGCTTGTTGTCCCTAACCGTCTCCTACAATGAGCAGTTCTTC
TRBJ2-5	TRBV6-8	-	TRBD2	CASSHDGTSGGLHREETQYF	TGTGCCAGCAGTCACGACGGGACTAGCGGGGGGCTACACCGAGAAGAGACCCAGTACTTC
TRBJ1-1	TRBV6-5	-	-	CASSPGTRTEAFF	TGTGCCAGCAGTCCAGGGACGCGGACTGAAGCTTTCTTT
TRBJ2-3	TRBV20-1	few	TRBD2	CSATGLAGSPTDTQYF	TGCAGTGCCACCGGACTAGCGGGATCCCCCACAGATACGCAGTATTTT
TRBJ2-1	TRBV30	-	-	CAWSSGSDSYNEQFF	TGTGCCTGGAGTTCCGGCTCGGACTCCTACAATGAGCAGTTCTTC
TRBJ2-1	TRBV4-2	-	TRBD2	CASSQLRLAGGPISYNEQFF	TGTGCCAGCAGCCAACTGAGACTAGCGGGAGGGCCAATTTCTTACAATGAGCAGTTCTTC
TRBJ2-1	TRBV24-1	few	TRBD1	CATEGRDRTPNEQFF	TGTGCCACCGAAGGCCGGGACAGAACTCCCAATGAGCAGTTCTTC
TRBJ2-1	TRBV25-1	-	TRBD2	CASSVASGGDVQFF	TGTGCCAGCAGTGTGGCTAGCGGGGGAGACGTACAGTTCTTC
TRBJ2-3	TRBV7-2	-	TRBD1	CASSWGTVTTDTQYF	TGTGCCAGCAGCTGGGGGACAGTCACAACAGATACGCAGTATTTT
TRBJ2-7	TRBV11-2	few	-	CASSLVGGNSYEQYF	TGTGCCAGCAGCTTAGTTGGCGGAAACTCCTACGAGCAGTACTTC
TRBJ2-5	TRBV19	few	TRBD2	CASSTGTSGYQEETQYF	TGTGCCAGTAGTACGGGGACTAGCGGGTACCAAGAAGAGACCCAGTACTTC
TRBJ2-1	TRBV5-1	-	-	CASGVEGHAAYNEQFF	TGCGCCAGCGGAGTGGAGGGACACGCGGCCTACAATGAGCAGTTCTTC
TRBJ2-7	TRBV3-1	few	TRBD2	CASSPPGGYSEQYF	TGTGCCAGCAGCCCGCCGGGAGGGTACTCCGAGCAGTACTTC